The 19 T cell receptor beta chains below were found in one sample sequenced in a study of CD8 T cells in ankylosing spondylitis. Whole-study findings and limits: A TCR beta motif made of 7 to 9 highly homologous variants seemed typical of ankylosing spondylitis blood.

Their cognate antigens are unknown. From the 5' RACE reads, TCRdb called clonotypes with MiXCR, one entry per CDR3 protein. The data hold about 540,000 distinct CDR3 sequences, with about 12% observed a single time. Source material: blood, either unsorted or a sorted T cell fraction (not recorded which). These receptors were taken from a male donor with ankylosing spondylitis.

This clonotype was observed many times. The gene calls are TRBV11-2 and TRBJ2-1; D remains ambiguous. This CDR3 region has 15 residues. Germline V gives CDR1 SGHAT, CDR2 FQNNGV. V was shortened by 1 base and J by 2 bases, with 9 bases between the two germline ends. CDR3 bases: TGTGCCAGCAGCTTAGCACCGCAGCCCTACAATGAGCAGTTCTTC. It codes for CASSLAPQPYNEQFF.

This clonotype was found many times. This chain connects TRBV4-1 to TRBJ2-3, with 12 positions matching TRBD2. CDR1 is MGHRA, CDR2 YSYEKL, per germline. V shed 4 bases and J 3 bases; nucleotides not matched to a gene: 8. The CDR3 runs to 17 residues. CDR3 DNA sequence: TGCGCCAGCAGCCCGAAGACTAGCGGGAGCGCAACAGATACGCAGTATTTT. It yields the protein CASSPKTSGSATDTQYF.

V gene TRBV5-1 combines with J gene TRBJ1-4; 7 bases are shared with TRBD1. V lost 4 bases, J lost 3 bases, and 6 bases stayed unmatched. The CDR3 runs to 15 residues. Germline V CDR1 and CDR2: SGHRS, YFSETQ. CDR3 sequence: CASSVTGTANEKLFF. CDR3 DNA: TGCGCCAGCAGCGTAACCGGGACAGCTAATGAAAAACTGTTTTTT.

In this sample, this clonotype turned up a few times. V gene TRBV20-1 combines with J gene TRBJ2-3; D is ambiguous. Looked up from germline, CDR1 is DFQATT and CDR2 is SNEGSKA (reference sequence). This CDR3 is 13 amino acids long. V was trimmed by 0 bases and J by 2 bases, leaving 6 bases between them. The DNA for the CDR3 is TGCAGTGCTAGAGATTCCATCACAGATACGCAGTATTTT. It is translated as CSARDSITDTQYF.

This rearrangement joins TRBV7-9 to TRBJ2-2; D is undetermined. Germline assignment: CDR1 SEHNR and CDR2 FQNEAQ (reference sequence). CDR3 length: 14 amino acids. V lost 4 bases and J lost 8, with 14 bases in between. This CDR3 reads CASSSSGPRGELFF. CDR3 DNA: TGTGCCAGCAGCTCAAGTGGGCCCCGTGGGGAGCTGTTTTTT.

This clonotype was detected a few times. The chain recombines TRBV21-1 with TRBJ2-1; TRBD1 was called by the table and not checked on the DNA. TRBV21-1 corresponds to a pseudogene. The CDR3 runs to 15 residues. The CDR3 region is CASSKEEGTHNEQFF. The CDR3 DNA sequence: TGTGCCAGCAGCAAAGAAGAGGGGACCCACAATGAGCAGTTCTTC.

The chain combines TRBV20-1 with TRBJ2-1, with D perhaps given as TRBD1 or TRBD2 (6 bases each). Trimming took off 6 bases at V and 6 bases at J, with 18 bases between the two ends. Per germline, CDR1 DFQATT and CDR2 SNEGSKA (reference sequence). CDR3 length equals 14 residues. The chain's CDR3 is CSAGSPGAVNEQFF. DNA of the CDR3: TGCAGTGCGGGAAGCCCGGGGGCGGTCAATGAGCAGTTCTTC.

This clonotype has only a few counts. The chain is built from TRBV11-2 and TRBJ2-3; no definite D call. Per the germline V gene, CDR1 is SGHAT and CDR2 is FQNNGV. V dropped 4 bases and J dropped 2 bases, with 10 bases sitting between them. The CDR3 runs to 14 residues. CDR3 amino acids: CASSSAVDTDTQYF. The DNA for the CDR3 is TGTGCCAGCAGCTCGGCGGTAGACACAGATACGCAGTATTTT.

This chain connects TRBV9 to TRBJ2-1; the match to TRBD2 covers 9 bases. Looked up from germline, CDR1 is SGDLS and CDR2 is YYNGEE. This CDR3 region has 18 residues. Losses at the gene ends were 0 bases for V and 2 bases for J; bases not matched to a gene: 9. Here the CDR3 reads CASSVDWGLAPPYNEQFF. CDR3 in DNA: TGTGCCAGCAGCGTAGATTGGGGACTAGCTCCCCCCTACAATGAGCAGTTCTTC.

This clonotype was seen a handful of times. The chain couples TRBV20-1 to TRBJ2-3; D ambiguous. Looked up from germline, CDR1 is DFQATT and CDR2 is SNEGSKA (reference sequence). V was shortened by 7 bases and J by 3 bases, with 14 bases between the two germline ends. CDR3 length equals 13 residues. In nucleotides, the CDR3 is TGCAGTGGGTACGGACCATTTACAGATACGCAGTATTTT. This encodes CSGYGPFTDTQYF.

The rearrangement joins TRBV20-1 to TRBJ1-1, with TRBD1 matching over 9 bases. The CDR3 spans 13 residues. Germline-derived CDR1 and CDR2 are DFQATT and SNEGSKA (reference sequence). J was trimmed by 11 bases and V by 6 bases; bases with no gene match: 13. CDR3 amino acids: CSALQGQGLSAFF. DNA of the CDR3: TGCAGTGCCCTCCAGGGACAGGGTCTGAGCGCTTTCTTT.

This clonotype was counted only a few times. The CDR3 sequence is CASSSDRAPKNIQYF. CDR3 bases: TGTGCCAGCAGCTCGGACAGGGCCCCCAAAAACATTCAGTACTTC. The V call is TRBV7-9, the J call TRBJ2-4; 8 positions match TRBD1. This CDR3 is 15 amino acids long. Germline values: CDR1 SEHNR, CDR2 FQNEAQ (reference sequence). V shed 4 bases and J 2 bases; nucleotides not matched to a gene: 4.

This clonotype was seen only a few times. This chain uses TRBV6-2 or TRBV6-3 with TRBJ2-5, with D tentatively TRBD1 or TRBD2 (5 bases each). Germline CDR1 MNHEY, CDR2 SVGEGT. The V gene lost 7 bases and the J gene lost 7 bases, with 28 bases spanning the gap. The CDR3 runs to 17 residues. The CDR3: CASTPPRRDGQDGTQYF. DNA for the CDR3: TGTGCCAGCACCCCCCCTCGCCGGGACGGACAAGACGGGACCCAGTACTTC.

This clonotype was detected many times. This sequence joins TRBV25-1 and TRBJ2-1; D is ambiguous. Between the trimmed V and J ends, which lost 7 bases and 1 base, there was a span of 2 bases. The CDR3 is made up of 11 amino acids. Germline V CDR1 and CDR2: MGHDK, SYGVNS. In nucleotides, the CDR3 is TGTGCCAGCACATCCTACAATGAGCAGTTCTTC. It yields the protein CASTSYNEQFF.

The chain couples TRBV21-1 to TRBJ2-2; the table's D call, TRBD1, has no DNA check behind it. TRBV21-1 is a pseudogene segment. This CDR3 is built from 16 residues. This CDR3 is CASSKWNGQGTGELFF. The DNA of the CDR3 is TGTGCCAGCAGCAAATGGAACGGACAGGGCACCGGGGAGCTGTTTTTT.

The chain uses TRBV7-8 and TRBJ2-3, with 11 bases identical to TRBD1. This CDR3 has 17 amino acids. V gave up 0 bases and J gave up 4 bases; unmatched junction bases: 6. In germline, CDR1 is SGHVS, CDR2 FQNEAQ. CDR3 sequence (DNA): TGTGCCAGCAGCTTAGCCCTACGGACAGGGGGCGCAGATACGCAGTATTTT. Its protein is CASSLALRTGGADTQYF.

The rearrangement uses TRBV3-1 and TRBJ2-6, with 12 positions matching TRBD1. The ends lost 5 bases at V and 1 base at J; junction bases unmatched: 6. The CDR3 length is 18 residues. Germline CDR1 is LGHDT and CDR2 is YNNKEL (reference sequence). The CDR3 DNA sequence: TGTGCCAGCAGCGCCCTGGGACAGGGGGCGTCTGGGGCCAACGTCCTGACTTTC. Translating it yields CASSALGQGASGANVLTF. Variable domain in full (rest from reference TRBV3-1 and TRBJ2-6): DTAVSQTPKYLVTQMGNDKSIKCEQNLGHDTMYWYKQDSKKFLKIMFSYNNKELIINETVPNRFSPKSPDKAHLNLHINSLELGDSAVYFCASSALGQGASGANVLTFGAGSRLTVL.

The chain joins TRBV11-3 to TRBJ2-1; 8 bases are shared with TRBD2. Germline assignment: CDR1 SGHNT and CDR2 YENEEA. This CDR3 has 13 residues. Losses at the gene ends were 5 bases for V and 9 bases for J; bases not matched to a gene: 6. CDR3 loop: CASSKERETEQFF. For the CDR3, the DNA is TGTGCCAGCAGCAAAGAGCGGGAGACTGAGCAGTTCTTC. The full variable domain, with the rest looked up from reference TRBV11-3 and TRBJ2-1, is EAGVVQSPRYKIIEKKQPVAFWCNPISGHNTLYWYLQNLGQGPELLIRYENEEAVDDSQLPKDRFSAERLKGVDSTLKIQPAELGDSAVYLCASSKERETEQFFGPGTRLTVL.

This rearrangement joins TRBV24-1 to TRBJ1-6, with TRBD1 matching 9 bases. Germline values: CDR1 KGHDR, CDR2 SFDVKD. Unmatched junction bases numbered 5, after V lost 10 bases and J lost 5 bases. The CDR3 is 14 residues long. CDR3 sequence: CATRDRDNNSPLHF. Here the CDR3 DNA reads TGTGCCACGAGGGACAGGGATAATAATTCACCCCTCCACTTT.